This T cell receptor beta chain was sequenced during a study of OX40 agonist ivuxolimab in advanced cancers. This CDR3 is built from 15 residues. The germline gives CDR1 SGHTA, CDR2 FQGTGA. Trimming took 2 bases from V and 4 from J; bases not matched to a gene: 7. Data came from immunoSEQ multiplex PCR; TCRdb stores just in-frame clones and leaves some out. There are 70,000 to 95,000 clones in the sample; 80% to 90% occur only once, and roughly 1.1% lies in the top ten. The TCR comes from an adult with an advanced solid tumor such as melanoma, head and neck, liver or kidney cancer. Sequenced material: CD4+ or CD8+ T cells sorted from blood, taken in a trial of the OX40 agonist ivuxolimab. J is TRBJ1-1 and V is TRBV7-3, with TRBD1 matching over 7 bases. The CDR3 nucleotides read TGTGCCAGCAGCTTACTAGGGGGCGTGGGCACTGAAGCTTTCTTT. It is translated as CASSLLGGVGTEAFF.